This T cell receptor (beta chain) was recorded in a study of regulatory T cells in long-lasting Graves disease. The wider study: For a period under 3 months, newly diagnosed Graves' patients had taken antithyroid drugs.

V lost 4 bases and J 1 base, leaving 20 bases between the germline ends. Germline V gene data show CDR1 as SGHDN and CDR2 as FVKESK. CDR3 length equals 17 residues. The time point here: newly diagnosed GD, antithyroid drugs for less than 3 months. Extracted PBMC RNA gave rise to the TCR library. Library construction for TCR beta used iRepertoire HTBI primers and Arm-PCR of CDR3 regions. One entry per CDR3 protein, called by TCRdb with MiXCR from the multiplex PCR reads. The data hold a few hundred thousand distinct CDR3 sequences, with about a sixth observed a single time. These same data were also listed under a study on T cells in Graves' hyperthyroidism and ophthalmopathy. In that study: Carried out on the TCR CDR3, a first-round RT-PCR used the HTBI primer set.

This material consisted of peripheral blood mononuclear cells (PBMCs), taken at new diagnosis, from a patient treated with antithyroid drugs. The chain recombines TRBV14 with TRBJ2-7; no clear D. The receptor's source is a woman aged 18-30 years with Graves disease. The CDR3 protein is CASSPGASLATSYEQYF. In nucleotides, the CDR3 is TGTGCCAGCAGCCCCGGAGCGTCCCTCGCTACTTCCTACGAGCAGTACTTC.